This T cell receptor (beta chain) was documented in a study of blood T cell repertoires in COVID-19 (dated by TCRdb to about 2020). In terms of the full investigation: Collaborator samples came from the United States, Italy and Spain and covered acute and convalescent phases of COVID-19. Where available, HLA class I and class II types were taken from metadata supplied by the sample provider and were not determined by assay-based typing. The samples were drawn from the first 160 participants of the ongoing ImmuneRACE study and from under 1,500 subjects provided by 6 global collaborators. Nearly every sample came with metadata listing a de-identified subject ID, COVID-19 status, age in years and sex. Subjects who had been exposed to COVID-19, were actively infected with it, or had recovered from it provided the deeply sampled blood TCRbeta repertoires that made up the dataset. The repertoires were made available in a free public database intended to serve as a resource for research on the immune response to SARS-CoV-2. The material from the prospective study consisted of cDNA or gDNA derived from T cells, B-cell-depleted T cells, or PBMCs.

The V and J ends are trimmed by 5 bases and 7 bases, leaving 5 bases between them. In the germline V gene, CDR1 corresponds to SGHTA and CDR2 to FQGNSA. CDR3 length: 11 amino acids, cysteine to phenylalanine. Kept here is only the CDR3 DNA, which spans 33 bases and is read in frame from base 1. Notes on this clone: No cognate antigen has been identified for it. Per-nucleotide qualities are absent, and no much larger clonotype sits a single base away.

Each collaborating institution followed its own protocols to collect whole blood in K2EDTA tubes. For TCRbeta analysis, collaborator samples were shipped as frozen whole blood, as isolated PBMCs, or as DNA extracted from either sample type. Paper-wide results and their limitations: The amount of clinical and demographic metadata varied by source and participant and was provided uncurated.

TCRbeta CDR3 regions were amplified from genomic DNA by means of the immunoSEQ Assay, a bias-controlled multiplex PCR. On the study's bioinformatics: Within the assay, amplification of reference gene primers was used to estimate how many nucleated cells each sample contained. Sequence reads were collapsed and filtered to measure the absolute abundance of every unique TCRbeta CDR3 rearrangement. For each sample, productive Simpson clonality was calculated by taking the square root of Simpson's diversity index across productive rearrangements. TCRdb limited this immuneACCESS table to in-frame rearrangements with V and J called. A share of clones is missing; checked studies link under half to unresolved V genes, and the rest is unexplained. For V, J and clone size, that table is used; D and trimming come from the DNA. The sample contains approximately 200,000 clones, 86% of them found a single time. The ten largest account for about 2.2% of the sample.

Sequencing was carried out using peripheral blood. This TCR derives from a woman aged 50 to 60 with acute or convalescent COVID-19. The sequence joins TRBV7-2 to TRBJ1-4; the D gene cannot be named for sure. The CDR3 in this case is CASSPLEKLFF. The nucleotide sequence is TGTGCCAGCAGCCCTCTTGAAAAACTGTTTTTT.